This entry concerns a single TCR beta chain. With a J-beta primer mix and a sample-barcoded 5' primer, a second PCR ran about 7 to 12 cycles. TCRdb reprocessed the 5' RACE reads via MiXCR and lists one record per CDR3 protein. The profile shows approximately 800,000 distinct CDR3 sequences, 20% to 25% of them singletons. This record comes from a study of blood T cells in healthy people across ages. The sample also formed part of further work on T cells of mothers and their children.

This TCR derives from a boy aged 5-17 years in good health. Source material: blood.

The chain's CDR3 is CSVFPGQGVRNTEAFF. As DNA, the CDR3 is TGCAGCGTTTTTCCGGGACAGGGGGTAAGGAACACTGAAGCTTTCTTT. J is TRBJ1-1 and V is TRBV29-1, with 11 nucleotides matching TRBD1. Germline V gene data show CDR1 as SQVTM and CDR2 as ANQGSEA. The ends lost 5 bases at V and 1 base at J; junction bases unmatched: 9. This CDR3 has 16 residues.